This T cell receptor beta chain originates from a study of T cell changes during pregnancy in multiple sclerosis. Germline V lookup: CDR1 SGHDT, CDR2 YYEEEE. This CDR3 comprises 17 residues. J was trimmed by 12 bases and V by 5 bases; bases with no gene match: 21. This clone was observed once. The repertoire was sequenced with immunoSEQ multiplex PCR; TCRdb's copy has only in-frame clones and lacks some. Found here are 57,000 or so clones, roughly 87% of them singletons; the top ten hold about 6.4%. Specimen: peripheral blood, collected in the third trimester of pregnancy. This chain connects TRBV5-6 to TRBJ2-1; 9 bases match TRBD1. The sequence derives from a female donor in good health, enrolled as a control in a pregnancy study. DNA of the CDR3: TGTGCCAGCAGACTAGGTGTTCTGACAGGGGGAAATTTGGCGCAGTTCTTC. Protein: CASRLGVLTGGNLAQFF. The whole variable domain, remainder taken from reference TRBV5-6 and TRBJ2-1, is DAGVTQSPTHLIKTRGQQVTLRCSPKSGHDTVSWYQQALGQGPQFIFQYYEEEERQRGNFPDRFSGHQFPNYSSELNVNALLLGDSALYLCASRLGVLTGGNLAQFFGPGTRLTVL.